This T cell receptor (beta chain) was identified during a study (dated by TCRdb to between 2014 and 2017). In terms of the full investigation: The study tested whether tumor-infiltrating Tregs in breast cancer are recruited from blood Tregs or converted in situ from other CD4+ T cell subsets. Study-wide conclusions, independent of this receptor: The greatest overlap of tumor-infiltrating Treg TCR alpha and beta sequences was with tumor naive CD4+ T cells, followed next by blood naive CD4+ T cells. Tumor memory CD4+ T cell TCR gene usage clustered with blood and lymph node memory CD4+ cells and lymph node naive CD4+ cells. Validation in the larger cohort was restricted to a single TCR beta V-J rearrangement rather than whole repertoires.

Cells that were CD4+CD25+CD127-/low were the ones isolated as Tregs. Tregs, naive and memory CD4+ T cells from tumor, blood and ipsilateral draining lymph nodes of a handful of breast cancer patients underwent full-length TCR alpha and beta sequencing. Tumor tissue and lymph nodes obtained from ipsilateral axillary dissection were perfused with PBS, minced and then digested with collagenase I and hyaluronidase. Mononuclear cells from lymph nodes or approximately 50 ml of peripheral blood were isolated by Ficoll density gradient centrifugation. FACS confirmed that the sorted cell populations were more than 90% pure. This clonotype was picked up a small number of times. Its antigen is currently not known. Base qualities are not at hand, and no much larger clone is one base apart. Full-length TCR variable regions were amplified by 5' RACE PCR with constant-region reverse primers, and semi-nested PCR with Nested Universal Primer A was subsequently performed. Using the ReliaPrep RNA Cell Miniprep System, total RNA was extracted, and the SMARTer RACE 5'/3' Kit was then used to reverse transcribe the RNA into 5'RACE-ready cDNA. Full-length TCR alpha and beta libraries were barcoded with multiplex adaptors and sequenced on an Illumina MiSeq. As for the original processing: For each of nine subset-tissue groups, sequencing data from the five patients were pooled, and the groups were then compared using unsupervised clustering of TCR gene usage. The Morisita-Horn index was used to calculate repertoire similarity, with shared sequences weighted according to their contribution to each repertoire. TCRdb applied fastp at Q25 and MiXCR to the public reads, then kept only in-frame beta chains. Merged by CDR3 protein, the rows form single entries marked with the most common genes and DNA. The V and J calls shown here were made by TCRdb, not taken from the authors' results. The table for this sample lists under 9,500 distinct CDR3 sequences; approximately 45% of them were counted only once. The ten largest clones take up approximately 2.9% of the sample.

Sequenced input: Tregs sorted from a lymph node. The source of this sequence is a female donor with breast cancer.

For the CDR3, the sequence is CASKIDSDSNQPQHF. The sequenced DNA: TGTGCCAGCAAAATCGACAGCGATAGCAATCAGCCCCAGCATTTT. The sequence links TRBV6-5 to TRBJ1-5; the D region possibly corresponds to TRBD1 (5 bases align). Including the terminal cysteine and phenylalanine, the CDR3 comprises 15 residues. CDR3 DNA is the only sequence kept; it has 45 bases, read in frame from the first base. Relative to germline, V is 7 bases shorter and J is 0 bases shorter, with 13 bases between their ends. Looking up the germline V gene yields CDR1 MNHEY and CDR2 SVGAGI.